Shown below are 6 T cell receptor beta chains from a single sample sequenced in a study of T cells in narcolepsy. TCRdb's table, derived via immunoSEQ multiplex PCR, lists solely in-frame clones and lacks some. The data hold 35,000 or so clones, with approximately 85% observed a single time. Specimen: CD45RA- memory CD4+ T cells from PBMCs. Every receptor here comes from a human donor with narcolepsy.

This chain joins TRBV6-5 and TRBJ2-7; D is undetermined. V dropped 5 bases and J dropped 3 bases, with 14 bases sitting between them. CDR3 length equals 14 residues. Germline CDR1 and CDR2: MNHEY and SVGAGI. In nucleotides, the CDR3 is TGTGCCAGCAGTCTCGGACCCCCCAGCTACGAGCAGTACTTC. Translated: CASSLGPPSYEQYF.

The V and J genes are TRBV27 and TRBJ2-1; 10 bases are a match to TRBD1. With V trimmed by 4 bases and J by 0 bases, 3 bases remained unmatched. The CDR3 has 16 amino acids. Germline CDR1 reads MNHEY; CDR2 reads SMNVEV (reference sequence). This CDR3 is CASSWGQGSSYNEQFF. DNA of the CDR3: TGTGCCAGCAGTTGGGGACAGGGGAGCTCCTACAATGAGCAGTTCTTC.

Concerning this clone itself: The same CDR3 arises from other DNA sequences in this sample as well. CDR3 residues: CASSSTVNTEAFF. CDR3 in DNA: TGTGCCAGCAGCTCGACAGTGAACACTGAAGCTTTCTTT. The V call is TRBV7-3, the J call TRBJ1-1, with D perhaps TRBD1 (5 bases). The germline CDR1 and CDR2 sequences are SGHTA and FQGTGA. CDR3 length: 13 amino acids. V shed 4 bases and J shed 0 bases, with 6 bases lying between them.

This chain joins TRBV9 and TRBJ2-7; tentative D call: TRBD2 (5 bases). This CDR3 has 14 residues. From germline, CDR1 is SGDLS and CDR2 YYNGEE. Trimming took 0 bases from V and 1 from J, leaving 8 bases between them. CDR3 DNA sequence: TGTGCCAGCAGCGTAGGCTGGGAGTCCTACGAGCAGTACTTC. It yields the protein CASSVGWESYEQYF.

The CDR3 sequence: CASSLGTGVEAFF. For the CDR3, the DNA is TGTGCCAGCAGCCTCGGGACAGGTGTTGAAGCTTTCTTT. The chain employs TRBV2 and TRBJ1-1; 8 nucleotides agree with TRBD1. The germline V gene has CDR1 SNHLY and CDR2 FYNNEI. V was pared by 6 bases and J by 7 bases, with 7 bases of the junction left unmatched. This CDR3 spans 13 amino acids.

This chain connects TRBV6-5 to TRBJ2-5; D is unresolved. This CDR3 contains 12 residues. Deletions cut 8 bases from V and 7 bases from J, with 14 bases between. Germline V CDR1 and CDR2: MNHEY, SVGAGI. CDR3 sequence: CASHRLSGTQYF. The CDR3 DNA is TGTGCCAGCCACCGCCTATCGGGGACCCAGTACTTC.